This record covers a single T cell receptor beta chain. There is no known antigen for this receptor. The sample originates from a study of cytomegalovirus exposure and HLA in healthy donors (dated by TCRdb to about 2017). Study-wide context: An earlier analysis of approximately 600 of the donors reported about 250 Gb of sequence data and some 120 million unique TCR beta sequences from 150 million to 200 million T cells. Roughly 300 gigabases of sequencing data and approximately 92 million unique TCR sequences made up an early release that covered several hundred HLA-typed donors. Among the approximately 400 genotyped donors, approximately 76% belonged to the genetic ancestry cluster associated with self-reported Caucasian donors. The study was designed to test whether signatures of past pathogen exposure could be identified by cataloging public T cell receptors. Using immunosequencing, the study profiled T cell repertoires from about 610 subjects and related those repertoires to cytomegalovirus serostatus. Besides the first cohort of approximately 710 subjects, a separate validation cohort made up of 120 different subjects was used. To predict cytomegalovirus infection status, the study brought together high-throughput TCR immunosequencing, statistical association of individual TCRs with disease status, and machine learning. To study patterns of TCR occurrence, a later analysis re-analyzed previously published TCR beta repertoires from around 670 donors and added high-resolution HLA genotyping. The later analysis used no new phenotypic data to find candidate immune exposures, relying instead on TCR beta sequences and their occurrence across donors. In an earlier analysis of roughly 600 of the donors, high-throughput TCR beta sequencing was used to judge whether each TCR beta V gene segment behaved as functional or pseudogenic. Donor age, sex, ethnicity and CMV serostatus were compiled together with the repertoire data. In a later genetic analysis, genome-wide SNP genotypes for about three fifths of the roughly 670 donors were used, and that subset was treated as a discovery cohort. All discovery cohort repertoires had been generated using a single sequencing platform. HLA typing included class I and class II loci at four-digit resolution. Typing coverage varied by locus: about 629-630 donors for A, B, C, DRB1 and DQB1; roughly 500 for DQA1; about 590 for DPA1; roughly 450 for DPB1. Because of strong linkage in the cohort, roughly five DR-DQ haplotypes were treated as single units for association and clustering. On average, around 240,000 unique TCR beta nucleotide sequences were sequenced per donor among a few hundred genotyped donors of the cohort, with roughly 18% of those sequences being non-productive.

The cohort consisted of more than 650 healthy bone marrow donors. At the time of sampling, all cohort members were nominally healthy, though unrecorded immune exposures were likely present. The donor was CMV seronegative and was included in the group of a few hundred seronegative cohort members. A peripheral blood sample was provided by each donor, and peripheral blood mononuclear cells were used for TCR beta sequencing. Genomic DNA extraction from the blood cell samples was performed with the Qiagen DNeasy Blood Extraction Kit. The investigation overall reported the following: In a later analysis, most CMV-associated TCR beta chains were found to appear HLA-restricted, with HLA associations seemingly driven largely by CMV exposure. A later genetic analysis reported fewer N-insertions in productive TCRs among donors in an Asian-associated ancestry cluster than the roughly 650-donor mean. The authors suggested that the approach could potentially be generalized to other disease states and immunological phenotypes. A further reported finding was that TCR beta sequences accurately predicted the HLA-A and HLA-B alleles for most subjects in the first cohort. In a later genetic analysis, a missense DCLRE1C variant was associated with V-gene and J-gene trimming of TCR beta chains, and the association was replicated in an independent cohort. Sequencing depth was assumed to be roughly uniform across donors in the presence/absence analyses, though that assumption may not hold. A group of highly shared sequence variants was considered likely to be a technical artifact of the sequencing pipeline. The cohort was sequenced for TCR beta chains only, and without alpha or paired-chain data the features that could be detected were limited. The only immune exposure information available for the cohort was CMV serostatus. At a false discovery rate of 0.05, a later analysis linked around 17,000 TCR beta sequences to specific HLA alleles. Broadly in line with IMGT annotations, most TCR beta V segments showed up in productive rearrangements about 90% or about 30% of the time in an earlier analysis of 587 of the donors. In both the original and validation cohorts, the classifier was reported to diagnose cytomegalovirus status with high specificity and sensitivity. Most TCR sequences were observed very rarely across donors, whereas some public TCRs were present in many individuals. According to a later analysis, parvovirus B19, influenza, CMV and Epstein-Barr virus appeared linked to several top co-occurrence clusters. When HLA alleles, especially DR and DQ, strongly co-occurred, attributing TCR associations to individual alleles was difficult. In vitro tests confirmed that a few of the cytomegalovirus-associated TCR beta chains recognize cytomegalovirus antigens. HLA typing was unavailable for some donors at each locus, so association tests used only the typed subset. Some IMGT-functional V segments, including TRBV6-2 and TRBV6-3, could not be told apart with the 87-base-pair reads, so those segments were excluded. A later analysis found that TCR association rates varied across HLA loci, with DRB1 alleles showing the most associated TCRs and HLA-C alleles the fewest. Correlated functional status among segregating V segments might be attributable to linkage disequilibrium, but an unknown experimental factor could not be ruled out. Because counts were too low, roughly 17 rarely observed V segments, including chromosome 9 orphons, were left out of the earlier analysis of 587 of the donors. In a later analysis, HLA-associated TCR beta chains showed more clonal expansion and lower generation probabilities than non-associated chains that were equally common. The study gave a list of over 150 TCR beta chains associated with cytomegalovirus.

Receptor libraries were prepared by the immunoSEQ multiplex PCR assay. For the multiplex PCR, a mixture combining 60 forward primers for TCR Vbeta segments and 13 reverse primers for TCR Jbeta segments was used. The CDR3 region of rearranged TCR beta genes was amplified from genomic DNA by a multiplex PCR assay. On the Illumina HiSeq System, the amplified TCR beta libraries were sequenced as 87-base-pair reads. The original pipeline was this. A later analysis tallied 70 million to 100 million unique TCR beta chains across the 600 to 700 repertoires, and approximately 12 million of those chains were shared by two or more donors. A nearest-neighbor algorithm error-corrected the raw reads and collapsed the reads into unique sequences, merging closely related sequences to remove PCR and sequencing errors. CDR3 sequences were aligned to IMGT reference sequences to assign V, D and J gene segments. Each retained sequence needed at least a six-nucleotide match to both a V gene segment and a J gene segment. Rearrangements were called productive when the CDR3 lacked stop codons and stayed in frame with V and J; all others were non-productive. CDR3 was defined according to IMGT convention as the region running from the second conserved V-encoded cysteine to the conserved J-encoded phenylalanine. The earlier analysis of approximately 500 of the donors excluded sequences that lacked an unambiguous match to a single V gene segment. In an earlier analysis of a few hundred of the donors, V segments were called functional above 56.7% productive rearrangements and were called segregating when the between-donor standard deviation exceeded 5%. A statistical classification framework was built for diagnosing cytomegalovirus status from the catalog of TCR beta chain sequences. In a later analysis, TCR nucleotide sequences were compared against IMGT/GENE-DB human TR gene sequences so that V and J genes could be assigned. In a later analysis, CDR3 sequences and most-parsimonious VDJ recombination scenarios were assigned using the TCRdist pipeline. A later analysis defined each TCR beta chain by its CDR3 amino acid sequence plus V-gene family, and excluded reads lacking a unique V-gene family. To address suspected cross-contamination and a sequencing artifact, a later analysis removed over 500 highly shared, low-generation-probability nucleotide sequences. In a later analysis, a clonal expansion index for each public chain was calculated from normalized within-repertoire ranks of inferred template counts. In a later analysis, generation probabilities were computed with a VDJ recombination model fitted to out-of-frame rearrangements, and the resulting probabilities were checked against IGoR. In a later analysis, hypergeometric tests were used to score TCR-TCR, TCR-HLA and TCR-CMV co-occurrence, with a repertoire-size bias correction applied to TCR pairs. In a later analysis, false discovery rates were estimated by permuting HLA or CMV assignments 20 times. In a later analysis, co-occurring TCRs were grouped using DBSCAN, with TCRdist sequence similarity added in when clustering inside HLA-allele-positive subsets. Co-occurrence clustering excluded repertoires with fewer than 30,000 or more than 120,000 public chains, plus five with anomalous nucleotide sharing. Here the immuneACCESS table is served through TCRdb, limited to in-frame sequences with V and J called. Missing clones are a known gap in these copies; in checked studies unresolved V genes cover under half, and the rest lacks a known reason. That table gives V, J and clone size, and the DNA gave D and trimming. The record for this sample contains some 150,000 clones. The ten largest clones represent 2% to 3% of the sample.

The germline V gene gives CDR1 as SGHTA and CDR2 as FQGNSA. Reading from cysteine to phenylalanine, the CDR3 counts 16 amino acids. Only the CDR3 DNA is retained, 48 bases long and in frame from the first base. At the junction V is shortened by 7 bases and J by 6 bases; bases outside the gene matches: 10. The sequencing input was PBMCs. The V and J genes are TRBV7-2 and TRBJ1-6, with 9 bases matching TRBD1. The receptor comes from a man in his forties in good health and CMV-seronegative. In nucleotide form, the sequence is TGTGCCAGCAACGCACAGGGGGCAGTCGGTAATTCACCCCTCCACTTT. Translated, it gives CASNAQGAVGNSPLHF.